Sequencing of this T cell receptor beta chain was carried out in a study of cytomegalovirus exposure and HLA in healthy donors. Study summary: The Caucasian-associated ancestry cluster held 80% to 90% of under 450 genotyped donors. General study results and limits: Most of the TCR beta V segments (in an earlier analysis) were productive either about 87% or about 30% of the time. With further analysis later on, most CMV-associated TCR beta chains appeared HLA-restricted.

PCR was performed using 60 Vbeta and 13 Jbeta primers. The data were produced by immunoSEQ multiplex PCR, yet TCRdb's version contains in-frame clones alone and is incomplete. The sample lists approximately 220,000 clones, approximately 83% occurring once. The CDR3 totals 15 residues. Germline V gene sequence: CDR1 SEHNR, CDR2 FQNEAQ (reference sequence). The ends lost 4 bases at V and 3 bases at J; junction bases unmatched: 6. Concerning this clone: Its specificity is unknown.

The receptor comes from a girl aged 5 to 17 in good health and CMV-seronegative. Sequenced: PBMCs. The chain uses TRBV7-9 and TRBJ2-5, with TRBD1 matching 9 bases. CDR3 bases: TGTGCCAGCAGCTACCGGACAGGGGTAGAAGAGACCCAGTACTTC. It codes for CASSYRTGVEETQYF.